One TCR beta chain is described in this entry. Its specificity is unknown. This entry comes from a study of T cells in localized non-small cell lung cancer. Study-wide findings and caveats: Among the tissues sampled, uninvolved adjacent lung had the highest T cell clonality, above tumor. Longer overall survival was linked to higher blood T cell density. Because sequencing included only one region (of the tumor), heterogeneity remains possible. A median of approximately 54 clones ranked among the top 100 in tumor appeared in adjacent lung.

The CDR3 runs to 15 residues. Trimming shortened V by 5 bases and J by 1 base, and 14 bases separated the two germline ends. Germline assignment: CDR1 PRHDT and CDR2 FYEKMQ (reference sequence). TCRdb's table, derived via immunoSEQ multiplex PCR, lists solely in-frame clones and lacks some. The sample holds tens of thousands of clones; about 81% are singletons and the top ten take 1.3%. The starting material was peripheral blood, obtained before any cancer treatment. This TCR derives from a female donor of 60 years or more with stage I lung adenocarcinoma. The chain couples TRBV13 to TRBJ1-1; D gene unclear. This chain's CDR3 is CASSPANSKNTEAFF. The CDR3, as DNA: TGTGCCAGCAGCCCAGCCAACAGTAAGAACACTGAAGCTTTCTTT.